Shown below are 2 T cell receptor beta chains from a single sample sequenced in a study of blood T cell repertoires in COVID-19. The data were produced by immunoSEQ multiplex PCR, yet TCRdb's version contains in-frame clones alone and is incomplete. Among 200,000 to 250,000 clones listed, about nine tenths were seen once. Sequenced input: peripheral blood. These receptors were taken from a man between 60 and 75 years old with acute or convalescent COVID-19.

This rearrangement joins TRBV5-6 to TRBJ2-2; 10 bases line up with TRBD2. The CDR3 loop spans 16 amino acids. Germline V gene sequence: CDR1 SGHDT, CDR2 YYEEEE. V gave up 2 bases and J gave up 4 bases; unmatched junction bases: 5. CDR3 nucleotides: TGTGCCAGCAGCTTTCGAGCGGGAGGGGGCACCGGGGAGCTGTTTTTT. Its translation is CASSFRAGGGTGELFF. Filled out from reference TRBV5-6 and TRBJ2-2, the complete variable domain reads DAGVTQSPTHLIKTRGQQVTLRCSPKSGHDTVSWYQQALGQGPQFIFQYYEEEERQRGNFPDRFSGHQFPNYSSELNVNALLLGDSALYLCASSFRAGGGTGELFFGEGSRLTVL.

The V call is TRBV11-2, the J call TRBJ1-2, with 9 bases identical to TRBD1. The V gene end was trimmed by 0 bases and the J gene end by 12 bases; junction bases not matched to a gene: 11. The CDR3 totals 15 residues. From germline, CDR1 is SGHAT and CDR2 FQNNGV. The DNA for the CDR3 is TGTGCCAGCAGCTTAGATCGCCGGGACAGGGTCCTCCACACCTTC. The encoded protein is CASSLDRRDRVLHTF.